This T cell receptor beta chain was identified during a study of beta chain features in type 1 diabetes. For the study at large: The patient and healthy donor groups were comparable for age, gender and cell yields. Study conclusions and caveats: Equally in patients and controls, PCR might preferentially amplify shorter templates.

This clone occurred a few times. Its antigen remains unidentified. The CDR3 length is 13 residues. The V segment lost 8 bases and the J segment 6 bases; nucleotides outside the gene matches: 7. The germline V gene has CDR1 SGHDN and CDR2 FVKESK. The investigators reverse transcribed all of the isolated RNA, so they sequenced expressed TCRB transcripts. The assay was immunoSEQ multiplex PCR, and TCRdb's table has in-frame clones only and misses some. The table lists 860,000 or so clones, 15% to 20% of them singletons. A single heparinised blood sample, averaging around 0.11 L, was obtained per donor. Sorted populations all had greater than 98% purity.

The sequenced sample consisted of naive CD4+ T cells from blood. The V and J genes are TRBV14 and TRBJ2-3; 8 bases fit TRBD1. This clonotype was obtained from a woman younger than 35 in good health. The CDR3 nucleotides read TGTGCCAGCTCCCGGGACAGGTGGGATACGCAGTATTTT. Encoded protein: CASSRDRWDTQYF.